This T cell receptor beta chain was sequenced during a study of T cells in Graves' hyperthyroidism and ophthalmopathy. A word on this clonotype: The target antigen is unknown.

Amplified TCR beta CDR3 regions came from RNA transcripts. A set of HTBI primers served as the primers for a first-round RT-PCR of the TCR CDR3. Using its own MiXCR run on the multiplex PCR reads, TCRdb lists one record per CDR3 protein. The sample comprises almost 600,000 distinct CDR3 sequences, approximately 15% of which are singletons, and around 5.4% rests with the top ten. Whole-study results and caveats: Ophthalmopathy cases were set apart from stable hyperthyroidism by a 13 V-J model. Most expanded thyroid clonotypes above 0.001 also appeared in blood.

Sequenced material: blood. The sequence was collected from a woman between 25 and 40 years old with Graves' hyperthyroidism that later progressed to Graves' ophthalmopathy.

The CDR3 DNA reads TGCAGCGTTGGGGCAGTAGCTGGCAGGGGTCTCAGGAAAGCTTTCTTT. Protein product: CSVGAVAGRGLRKAFF. The J gene is TRBJ1-1, the V gene TRBV29-1, with D perhaps TRBD1 (6 bases). Looked up from germline, CDR1 is SQVTM and CDR2 is ANQGSEA. The CDR3 has 16 residues. V was pared by 4 bases and J by 9 bases, with 27 bases between.